This T cell receptor beta chain appears in the sequencing data of a study of CD8+CD57+ T cells in acquired aplastic anemia. At the level of the study: Recorded DNA amounts for sorted CD4+ and CD8+ cells had an average of 3.2 ug. Study-level results: Patients and controls turned out to have approximately 29 CD8+ CDR3 sequences in common.

Before being chosen for sequencing, patients had shown CD8+CD57+ cell expansion by flow cytometry. A severe acquired aplastic anemia diagnosis applied to all patients. With respect to this clonotype: The antigen is unknown.

Using genomic DNA as the template, TCR beta VDJ and CDR3 profiling was carried out. From the reads, TCRdb called clonotypes with MiXCR, one entry per CDR3 protein. Among around 220,000 distinct CDR3 sequences listed, roughly 50% were seen once. This CDR3 contains 14 residues. Deletions cut 0 bases from V and 8 bases from J, with 16 bases between. Germline values: CDR1 DFQATT, CDR2 SNEGSKA (reference sequence). The rearrangement links TRBV20-1 to TRBJ1-2; no firm D call. This clonotype was obtained from a human donor with aplastic anemia. Sequenced input: sorted CD4+, CD8+, or CD8+CD57+ T cells (not recorded which) from PBMCs. CDR3 sequence (DNA): TGCAGTGCTAGAGATGAAGGCACGGATGGAGGCTACACCTTC. Protein product: CSARDEGTDGGYTF.